Listed here is a single T cell receptor (beta chain). Its specificity is unknown. From germline, CDR1 is SQVTM and CDR2 ANQGSEA. The CDR3 has 12 residues. With 3 bases removed from V and 5 bases from J, the gap between germline ends came to 7 bases. TCRdb re-derived calls from the 5' RACE reads in MiXCR, one entry per CDR3 protein. This sample carries around 300,000 distinct CDR3 sequences, approximately 15% of them seen once, and the ten largest clones take about 20%. These data originate in a study of T-cell memory formation after mild COVID-19. Study findings and constraints: Later expanders leaned CD4+, whereas clones that contracted between day 15 and 85 were balanced CD4/CD8.

The receptor comes from a man aged 18 to 30 who had mild COVID-19 (a few samples of this study predate the infection). Cell type and time point are not known. V is TRBV29-1 and J is TRBJ1-4; D not resolved. The sequencing sample was made of PBMCs or a T cell subset sorted from them (not recorded which). CDR3 nucleotide sequence: TGCAGCGTTGAGGGATTAAATGAAAAACTGTTTTTT. Translation: CSVEGLNEKLFF.